Listed below are T cell receptor beta chains from one sample, sequenced in a study of Ad26.COV2.S vaccination and SARS-CoV-2 variants. TCRdb's table, derived via immunoSEQ multiplex PCR, lists solely in-frame clones and lacks some. The sample contains about 390,000 clones, 75% to 90% of which appear only once. The sample in question was peripheral blood, obtained in a trial of Ad26.COV2.S vaccine versus placebo. The receptors come from a person aged 18-60 years who received the Ad26.COV2.S COVID-19 vaccine or a placebo. Each CDR3 is given with its conserved first and last residue. A D gene is named only where the DNA matches it firmly. Some rows mark clone size as missing; the rest say once, few, many or name a class of expanded clone.

V: TRBV27; J: TRBJ2-7; D: TRBD1; size: NA; DNA: TGTGCCAGCAGTTTGACAGGGGGCTACGAGCAGTACTTC; CDR3: CASSLTGGYEQYF
V: TRBV20-1; J: TRBJ1-3; D: NA; size: once; DNA: TGCAGTGCTAGTATGATCTCTGGAAACACCATATATTTT; CDR3: CSASMISGNTIYF
V: TRBV30; J: TRBJ2-5; D: NA; size: NA; DNA: TGTGCCTGGAGTGTACCGGGACTCACACAAGAGACCCAGTACTTC; CDR3: CAWSVPGLTQETQYF
V: TRBV15; J: TRBJ2-7; D: NA; size: NA; DNA: TGTGCCACCAGCAGAGATCGAGGGGTTCAGGACGAGCAGTACTTC; CDR3: CATSRDRGVQDEQYF
V: TRBV11-2; J: TRBJ2-5; D: NA; size: NA; DNA: TGTGCCAGCAGCTTAGATCGCGAGGGGCGCGGGACCCAGTACTTC; CDR3: CASSLDREGRGTQYF
V: TRBV7-6; J: TRBJ1-6; D: NA; size: once; DNA: TGTGCCAGCAGCTCGGCCCTACTGAGGTCCTATAATTCACCCCTCCACTTT; CDR3: CASSSALLRSYNSPLHF
V: TRBV4-1; J: TRBJ1-5; D: NA; size: NA; DNA: TGCGCCAGCAGCCAGCGCGCGGGGGTTGAGCAGCCCCAGCATTTT; CDR3: CASSQRAGVEQPQHF
V: TRBV7-2; J: TRBJ1-1; D: NA; size: NA; DNA: TGTGCCAGCAGCTTAATGAGGAGACCTGAAGCTTTCTTT; CDR3: CASSLMRRPEAFF
V: TRBV2; J: TRBJ2-3; D: NA; size: once; DNA: TGTGCCAGCAAGCCGGGGACTGTCACAGATACGCAGTATTTT; CDR3: CASKPGTVTDTQYF
V: TRBV3-1/TRBV3-2; J: TRBJ2-7; D: TRBD2; size: NA; DNA: TGTGCCAGCAGCCAGGCTACCGGGGGGGCCTACGAGCAGTACTTC; CDR3: CASSQATGGAYEQYF